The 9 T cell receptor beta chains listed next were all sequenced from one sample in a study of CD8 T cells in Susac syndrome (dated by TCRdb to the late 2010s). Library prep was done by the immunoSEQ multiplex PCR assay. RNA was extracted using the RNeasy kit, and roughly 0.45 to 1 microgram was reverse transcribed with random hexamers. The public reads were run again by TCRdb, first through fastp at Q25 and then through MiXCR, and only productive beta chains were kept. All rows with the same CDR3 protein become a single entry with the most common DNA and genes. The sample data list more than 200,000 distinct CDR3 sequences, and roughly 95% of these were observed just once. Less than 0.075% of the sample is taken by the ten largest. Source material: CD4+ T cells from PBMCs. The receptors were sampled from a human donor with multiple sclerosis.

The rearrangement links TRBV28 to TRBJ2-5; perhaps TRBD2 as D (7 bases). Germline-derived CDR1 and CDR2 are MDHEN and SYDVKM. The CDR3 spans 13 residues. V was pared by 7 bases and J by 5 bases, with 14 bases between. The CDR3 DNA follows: TGTGCCAGCAAGAAGGGGGGGTTGGAGACCCAGTACTTC. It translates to CASKKGGLETQYF.

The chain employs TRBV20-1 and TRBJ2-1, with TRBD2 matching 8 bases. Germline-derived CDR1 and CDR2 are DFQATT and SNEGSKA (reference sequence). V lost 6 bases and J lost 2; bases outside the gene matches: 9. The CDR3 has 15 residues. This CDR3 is CSAPPRGGTYNEQFF. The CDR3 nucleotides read TGCAGTGCCCCGCCGCGCGGGGGGACCTACAATGAGCAGTTCTTC.

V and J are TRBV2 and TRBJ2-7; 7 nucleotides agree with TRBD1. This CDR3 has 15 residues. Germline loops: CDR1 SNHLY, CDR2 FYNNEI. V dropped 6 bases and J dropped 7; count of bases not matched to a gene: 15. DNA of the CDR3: TGTGCCAGCAGGGACCGGGACAGACACATAGGTGAGCAGTACGTC. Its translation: CASRDRDRHIGEQYV.

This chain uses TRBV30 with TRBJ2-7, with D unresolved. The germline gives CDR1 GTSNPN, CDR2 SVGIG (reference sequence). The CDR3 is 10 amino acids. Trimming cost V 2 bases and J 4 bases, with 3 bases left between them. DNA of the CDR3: TGTGCCTGGAGTAATTACGAGCAGTACTTC. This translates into CAWSNYEQYF.

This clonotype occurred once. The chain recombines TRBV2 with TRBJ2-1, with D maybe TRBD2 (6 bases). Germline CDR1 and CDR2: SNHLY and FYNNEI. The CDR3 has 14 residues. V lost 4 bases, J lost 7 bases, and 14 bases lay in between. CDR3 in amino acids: CASSVPGDANEQFF. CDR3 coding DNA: TGTGCCAGCAGTGTCCCGGGAGACGCGAATGAGCAGTTCTTC.

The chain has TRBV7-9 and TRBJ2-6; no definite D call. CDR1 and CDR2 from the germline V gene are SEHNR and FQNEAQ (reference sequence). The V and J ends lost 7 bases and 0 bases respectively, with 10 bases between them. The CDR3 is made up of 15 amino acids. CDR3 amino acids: CASTPRDSGANVLTF. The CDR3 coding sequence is TGTGCCAGCACCCCCCGAGACTCTGGGGCCAACGTCCTGACTTTC. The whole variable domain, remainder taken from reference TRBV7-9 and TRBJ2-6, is DTGVSQNPRHKITKRGQNVTFRCDPISEHNRLYWYRQTLGQGPEFLTYFQNEAQLEKSRLLSDRFSAERPKGSFSTLEIQRTEQGDSAMYLCASTPRDSGANVLTFGAGSRLTVL.

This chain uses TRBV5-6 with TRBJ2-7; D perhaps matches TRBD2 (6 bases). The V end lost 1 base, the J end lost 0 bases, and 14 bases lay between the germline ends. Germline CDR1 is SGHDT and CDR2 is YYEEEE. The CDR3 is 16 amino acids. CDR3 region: CASSLWGRGSSYEQYF. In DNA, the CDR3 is TGTGCCAGCAGCTTGTGGGGACGGGGGAGCTCCTACGAGCAGTACTTC.

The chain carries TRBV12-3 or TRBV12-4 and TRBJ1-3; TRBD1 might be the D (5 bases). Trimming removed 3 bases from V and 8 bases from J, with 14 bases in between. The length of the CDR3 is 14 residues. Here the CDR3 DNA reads TGTGCCAGCAGTTTGGGACGCTGGGGGGACACCATATATTTT. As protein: CASSLGRWGDTIYF.

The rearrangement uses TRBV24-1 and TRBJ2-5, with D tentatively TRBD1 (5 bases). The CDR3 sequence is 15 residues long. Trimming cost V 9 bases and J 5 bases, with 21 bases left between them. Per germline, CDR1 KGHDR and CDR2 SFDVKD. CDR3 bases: TGTGCCACCGGTACGACCGGGTGGGGCTGGGAGACCCAGTACTTC. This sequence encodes CATGTTGWGWETQYF.